The 32 T cell receptor beta chains below all came from one sample that was sequenced in a study of read filtering for tumor transcriptome and immune sequencing. Molecular barcoded adaptors covering alpha/delta and beta/gamma chains were used on approximately 400 ng RNA. TCRdb independently ran MiXCR on the reads; one entry per CDR3 protein. The repertoire holds approximately 40,000 distinct CDR3 sequences, with roughly an eighth as singletons. Sequencing was performed on a population of CD138-negative cells sorted from bone marrow. These receptors were obtained from a donor aged 40 or over with multiple myeloma.

At least ten counts were recorded for this clonotype. The J gene is TRBJ2-2, the V gene TRBV30; TRBD1 matches 7 bases. With 1 base clipped from V and 0 bases from J, the junction kept 5 bases outside the gene matches. The germline V gene has CDR1 GTSNPN and CDR2 SVGIG (reference sequence). This CDR3 region has 16 residues. The CDR3 is CAWSAPDRSNTGELFF. The CDR3 region has the DNA TGTGCCTGGAGTGCTCCGGACAGGTCGAACACCGGGGAGCTGTTTTTT.

The chain has TRBV7-9 and TRBJ2-1; 14 nucleotides agree with TRBD2. V shed 5 bases and J 2 bases; nucleotides not matched to a gene: 11. CDR1 is SEHNR and CDR2 is FQNEAQ in the germline V gene (reference sequence). This CDR3 is built from 19 residues. This CDR3 is CASSPPGTSGRPPYNEQFF. CDR3 coding DNA: TGTGCCAGCAGCCCGCCCGGGACTAGCGGGAGACCCCCCTACAATGAGCAGTTCTTC. Together with reference TRBV7-9 and TRBJ2-1, the CDR3 gives the full variable domain: DTGVSQNPRHKITKRGQNVTFRCDPISEHNRLYWYRQTLGQGPEFLTYFQNEAQLEKSRLLSDRFSAERPKGSFSTLEIQRTEQGDSAMYLCASSPPGTSGRPPYNEQFFGPGTRLTVL.

Concerning this clonotype: A much larger clone lies a single base off, so this may be a read error. The chain employs TRBV25-1 and TRBJ2-4; TRBD1 matches 9 bases. Per the germline V gene, CDR1 is MGHDK and CDR2 is SYGVNS. CDR3 length: 14 residues. The DNA of the CDR3 is TGTGCCGGCAGTGGACAGGGGTCCAAAAACATTCAGTACTTC. It translates to CAGSGQGSKNIQYF.

This chain joins TRBV15 and TRBJ2-5, with a weak D call TRBD2 (5 bases). This CDR3 contains 14 residues. Trimming shortened V by 2 bases and J by 5 bases, and 12 bases separated the two germline ends. Per the germline V gene, CDR1 is LNHNV and CDR2 is YYDKDF (reference sequence). CDR3 bases: TGTGCCACCAGCAGAAGTCGGGGTCAGGAGACCCAGTACTTC. Residues: CATSRSRGQETQYF.

This clonotype appeared many times. The rearrangement links TRBV19 to TRBJ2-7; 10 bases are shared with TRBD1. This CDR3 has 15 residues. Trimming at V came to 6 bases and at J to 6 bases, leaving 11 bases not matched to a gene. CDR1 and CDR2 from the germline V gene are LNHDA and SQIVND (reference sequence). This CDR3 is CASREPGQGTGEQYF. The CDR3 DNA is TGTGCCAGTAGAGAACCGGGACAGGGGACAGGCGAGCAGTACTTC.

The chain joins TRBV2 to TRBJ1-1; TRBD1 is a possible D gene (5 bases). This CDR3 region has 16 residues. V dropped 6 bases and J dropped 1 base, with 18 bases sitting between them. In germline, CDR1 is SNHLY, CDR2 FYNNEI. Written as DNA, the CDR3 is TGTGCCAGCAGCCCTCGCCGGGGGATAGAGAACACTGAAGCTTTCTTT. Its translation: CASSPRRGIENTEAFF.

This clonotype has a count of ten or more. The chain uses TRBV28 and TRBJ2-7; 10 nucleotides line up with TRBD2. The germline V gene encodes CDR1 MDHEN and CDR2 SYDVKM. V lost 6 bases, J lost 4 bases, and 12 bases stayed unmatched. The CDR3 runs to 16 residues. The CDR3 spells CASRPIQGLANYEQYF. CDR3 nucleotides: TGTGCCAGCAGACCGATCCAGGGACTAGCGAATTACGAGCAGTACTTC.

In this sample, this clonotype turned up many times. The chain combines TRBV29-1 with TRBJ1-2, with a possible D match to TRBD1 (5 bases). This CDR3 spans 11 amino acids. Germline CDR1 SQVTM, CDR2 ANQGSEA. Trimming pared 6 bases from V and 2 bases from J, leaving 7 bases between. CDR3: CSVDTNYGYTF. The CDR3 DNA sequence: TGCAGCGTGGACACGAACTATGGCTACACCTTC.

To note about this clonotype: A far bigger clonotype differs at one base, so this is likely a read error. V gene TRBV12-3 or TRBV12-4 combines with J gene TRBJ1-5, with D hard to call. CDR3 length equals 12 residues. The CDR3 loop is CASSLPGWPRHF. CDR3 in DNA: TGTGCCAGCAGTTTACCGGGCTGGCCCCGGCATTTT.

This clonotype was observed at least ten times. This chain links TRBV20-1 with TRBJ2-7; D unresolved. Germline V gives CDR1 DFQATT, CDR2 SNEGSKA (reference sequence). This CDR3 region has 12 residues. Trimming removed 3 bases at V and 2 bases at J, with 8 bases between. This CDR3 reads CSARGRTYEQYF. CDR3 coding DNA: TGCAGTGCTAGGGGCCGGACCTACGAGCAGTACTTC.

This clonotype occurred many times. This chain links TRBV28 with TRBJ2-3; the D gene is possibly TRBD1 (6 bases). The V gene's germline CDR1 is MDHEN and CDR2 SYDVKM. V shed 4 bases and J shed 6 bases, with 17 bases lying between them. The CDR3 is made up of 15 amino acids. The CDR3 coding sequence is TGTGCCAGCAGTTCCCCTAGGGGGAGTACCGATACGCAGTATTTT. It translates to CASSSPRGSTDTQYF.

This clonotype was recorded many times. This chain connects TRBV12-3 or TRBV12-4 to TRBJ2-5, with a tentative D call TRBD2 (6 bases). This CDR3 is built from 14 residues. V was shortened by 6 bases and J by 4 bases, with 15 bases between the two germline ends. The CDR3 spells CASSSPGLGETQYF. The DNA for the CDR3 is TGTGCCAGCAGCTCACCGGGACTGGGAGAGACCCAGTACTTC.

This clonotype was detected many times. V is TRBV27 and J is TRBJ2-7; 8 bases are shared with TRBD2. The CDR3 totals 18 residues. J was trimmed by 0 bases and V by 6 bases; bases with no gene match: 16. Germline CDR1 reads MNHEY; CDR2 reads SMNVEV (reference sequence). In nucleotides, the CDR3 is TGTGCCAGCAGAAGCCGAGGACTAGCCCTATCAAACTCCTACGAGCAGTACTTC. This gives the protein CASRSRGLALSNSYEQYF.

Ten or more counts support this clonotype. The chain couples TRBV28 to TRBJ2-7; D remains unclear. The CDR3 spans 11 residues. The V end was cut by 6 bases, the J end by 7 bases, with 10 bases between. The V gene's germline CDR1 is MDHEN and CDR2 SYDVKM. The CDR3 spells CASSTSDEQYF. The CDR3 DNA sequence: TGTGCCAGCAGCACCTCGGATGAGCAGTACTTC.

This clonotype was found many times. This chain connects TRBV19 to TRBJ2-1, with a tentative D call TRBD1 (5 bases). The CDR3 extends over 15 amino acids. The V gene lost 7 bases and the J gene lost 2 bases, with 15 bases spanning the gap. From germline, CDR1 is LNHDA and CDR2 SQIVND (reference sequence). In DNA form, the CDR3 reads TGTGCCAGTACCTTGGGGCGGAACACCTACAATGAGCAGTTCTTC. Encoded protein: CASTLGRNTYNEQFF.

This clonotype was picked up many times. V usage is TRBV6-5 and J usage is TRBJ1-1; 8 bases agree with TRBD1. Germline trimming cut 5 bases from V and 5 bases from J; bases unmatched to any gene: 10. The germline V gene encodes CDR1 MNHEY and CDR2 SVGAGI. The CDR3 contains 15 residues. The CDR3 loop is CASSPDRGARTEAFF. CDR3 bases: TGTGCCAGCAGTCCAGACAGGGGAGCGAGAACTGAAGCTTTCTTT.

This clonotype was counted only a few times. V is TRBV29-1 and J is TRBJ2-3, with TRBD2 matching over 10 bases. Germline assignment: CDR1 SQVTM and CDR2 ANQGSEA. With V trimmed by 7 bases and J by 4 bases, 5 bases remained unmatched. CDR3 length: 13 residues. CDR3: CSDALAGADTQYF. The CDR3 bases are TGCAGCGACGCTCTAGCGGGAGCAGATACGCAGTATTTT.

This clonotype was counted ten times or more. This chain joins TRBV29-1 and TRBJ2-1; D gene unclear. With 7 bases removed from V and 4 bases from J, the gap between germline ends came to 14 bases. Germline V gene lookup returns CDR1 SQVTM and CDR2 ANQGSEA. The CDR3 is made up of 13 amino acids. The CDR3 region has the DNA TGCAGCGCCTTTTTTCGGGCATACAATGAGCAGTTCTTC. Its translation: CSAFFRAYNEQFF.

Concerning this clonotype itself: Being one base from a much bigger clone, this may be a read error. The chain uses TRBV10-3 and TRBJ2-1; 7 nucleotides agree with TRBD2. The CDR3 length is 14 residues. Germline V gene data show CDR1 as ENHRY and CDR2 as SYGVKD. DNA for the CDR3: TGTGCCATCAGTGGGGGGACTACTTACAAGGAGCAGTTCTTC. Translation gives CAISGGTTYKEQFF.

In its sample, this clonotype was seen many times. CDR3 protein: CASRPGSNEKLFF. CDR3 sequence (DNA): TGCGCCAGCAGGCCAGGGTCTAATGAAAAACTGTTTTTT. The chain carries TRBV5-1 and TRBJ1-4; the D gene is possibly TRBD1 (5 bases). The CDR3 length is 13 residues. The germline CDR1 and CDR2 sequences are SGHRS and YFSETQ. V lost 5 bases, J lost 3 bases, and 8 bases lay in between.

This clonotype was picked up a small number of times. This may be a read error: a much more frequent sequence differs by one nucleotide. This rearrangement joins TRBV6-2 or TRBV6-3 to TRBJ2-3, with TRBD2 identical over 11 bases. The germline CDR1 and CDR2 sequences are MNHEY and SVGEGT. The CDR3 length is 17 residues. Unmatched junction bases numbered 10, after V lost 6 bases and J lost 2 bases. CDR3 nucleotide sequence: TGTGCCAGCAGCGAAGCCCGACTAGCGGGACACACAGATACGCAGTATTTT. This codes for CASSEARLAGHTDTQYF.

Points on this clonotype: This may stem from a read error, because a much larger clone lies one nucleotide away. The genes are TRBV10-3 and TRBJ2-1; 11 nucleotides agree with TRBD2. Germline V gene sequence: CDR1 ENHRY, CDR2 SYGVKD. CDR3 length: 15 amino acids. Trimming removed 6 bases from V and 9 bases from J; junction bases left unmatched: 10. CDR3 bases: TGTGCCATCAGCTTGGCTAGCGGGAGGCAGGGTGAGCAGTTCTTC. Translating gives CAISLASGRQGEQFF.

This clonotype was picked up a small number of times. This sequence joins TRBV25-1 and TRBJ2-1, with 9 bases fitting TRBD1. V shed 6 bases, J shed 7 bases, and the junction held 7 bases outside the gene matches. CDR3 length equals 14 residues. Looked up from germline, CDR1 is MGHDK and CDR2 is SYGVNS. The DNA of the CDR3 is TGTGCCAGCAGACCCGGGACAGGGTGGAATGAGCAGTTCTTC. Its protein is CASRPGTGWNEQFF. The complete variable domain, with remaining parts taken from reference TRBV25-1 and TRBJ2-1, reads EADIYQTPRYLVIGTGKKITLECSQTMGHDKMYWYQQDPGMELHLIHYSYGVNSTEKGDLSSESTVSRIRTEHFPLTLESARPSHTSQYLCASRPGTGWNEQFFGPGTRLTVL.

Ten or more counts support this clonotype. The J gene is TRBJ2-7, the V gene TRBV7-9, with D possibly being TRBD1 or TRBD2 (6 bases each). Germline-derived CDR1 and CDR2 are SEHNR and FQNEAQ (reference sequence). CDR3 length equals 13 residues. The ends were cut back, 5 bases at V and 2 bases at J, with 10 bases in the middle. CDR3 bases: TGTGCCAGCAGCCCAGGGGAGGCCTACGAGCAGTACTTC. Translation: CASSPGEAYEQYF.

For this clonotype: The likely explanation is a read error, given a far larger clone one base away. The rearrangement uses TRBV11-2 and TRBJ2-1; weak D call: TRBD2 (6 bases). The CDR3 has 14 residues. The germline gives CDR1 SGHAT, CDR2 FQNNGV. CDR3 loop: CAGSPRDRLLEQFF. In DNA, the CDR3 is TGTGCCGGCAGCCCGCGGGACCGCCTCCTGGAGCAGTTCTTC. The whole variable domain, remainder taken from reference TRBV11-2 and TRBJ2-1, is EAGVAQSPRYKIIEKRQSVAFWCNPISGHATLYWYQQILGQGPKLLIQFQNNGVVDDSQLPKDRFSAERLKGVDSTLKIQPAKLEDSAVYLCAGSPRDRLLEQFFGPGTRLTVL.

This clonotype was seen repeatedly, ten times or more. This chain links TRBV5-1 with TRBJ2-2; 12 bases are a match to TRBD2. With V trimmed by 0 bases and J by 4 bases, 4 bases remained unmatched. The CDR3 is 17 residues long. CDR1 and CDR2 from the germline V gene are SGHRS and YFSETQ. CDR3 DNA: TGCGCCAGCAGCTTGGAGACTAGCGGGAGCGGCACCGGGGAGCTGTTTTTT. This sequence encodes CASSLETSGSGTGELFF.

This clonotype was seen repeatedly, ten times or more. CDR3: CSARDTGTLEAFF. The CDR3 region has the DNA TGCAGTGCTAGAGATACGGGTACCCTAGAAGCTTTCTTT. The chain joins TRBV20-1 to TRBJ1-1; D is ambiguous. Trimming cost V 0 bases and J 8 bases, with 13 bases left between them. This CDR3 has 13 residues. Germline lookup yields CDR1 DFQATT and CDR2 SNEGSKA (reference sequence).

This clonotype was seen more than once but under ten times. The chain joins TRBV4-3 to TRBJ2-3; tentatively, D is TRBD2 (5 bases). The V and J ends lost 3 bases and 2 bases respectively, with 12 bases between them. Germline V gene data show CDR1 as LGHNA and CDR2 as YSLEER. The CDR3 runs 15 residues. DNA for the CDR3: TGCGCCAGCAGCCAGGCTAGCCTTTCCACAGATACGCAGTATTTT. Encoded protein: CASSQASLSTDTQYF.

A remark on this clonotype: This may be a read error: a much more frequent sequence differs by one nucleotide. The chain is built from TRBV25-1 and TRBJ2-5, with a tentative D call TRBD2 (7 bases). Looked up from germline, CDR1 is MGHDK and CDR2 is SYGVNS. CDR3 length: 15 amino acids. Deletions cut 3 bases from V and 4 bases from J, with 15 bases between. For the CDR3, the DNA is TGTGCCAGCAGTGAGGGGGGGGCTTGGCGAGAGACCCAGTACTTC. The encoded protein is CASSEGGAWRETQYF.

This clonotype was observed many times. V and J are TRBV5-1 and TRBJ2-6, with D uncertain. The germline gives CDR1 SGHRS, CDR2 YFSETQ. This CDR3 is built from 14 residues. V lost 2 bases, J lost 2 bases, and 5 bases lay in between. The DNA of the CDR3 is TGCGCCAGCAGCTTAACAGCTGGGGCCAACGTCCTGACTTTC. Translation gives CASSLTAGANVLTF.

This clonotype was seen at least ten times. The chain employs TRBV20-1 and TRBJ2-3; 7 bases agree with TRBD1. Germline assignment: CDR1 DFQATT and CDR2 SNEGSKA (reference sequence). The CDR3 covers 16 residues. Trimming took 3 bases from V and 0 from J; bases not matched to a gene: 9. The CDR3 sequence: CSARPGRGISTDTQYF. For the CDR3, the DNA is TGCAGTGCTAGGCCTGGCAGGGGGATTAGCACAGATACGCAGTATTTT.

This clonotype appeared many times. CDR3 sequence: CASSLWDAGTYNEQFF. DNA of the CDR3: TGTGCCAGCAGTTTATGGGATGCCGGGACCTACAATGAGCAGTTCTTC. The chain carries TRBV28 and TRBJ2-1, with a weak D call TRBD2 (5 bases). This CDR3 is built from 16 residues. V lost 0 bases, J lost 2 bases, and 11 bases lay in between. Germline V lookup: CDR1 MDHEN, CDR2 SYDVKM. Drawing the rest from reference TRBV28 and TRBJ2-1, the complete variable domain is DVKVTQSSRYLVKRTGEKVFLECVQDMDHENMFWYRQDPGLGLRLIYFSYDVKMKEKGDIPEGYSVSREKKERFSLILESASTNQTSMYLCASSLWDAGTYNEQFFGPGTRLTVL.